This is a list of T cell receptor beta chains from one sample in a study of immune evolution from preneoplasia to lung adenocarcinoma. Using immunoSEQ multiplex PCR, the repertoire was profiled, and TCRdb retains in-frame clones only, with some absent. The sample has about 4,000 clones, about 82% seen once. The specimen was FFPE minimally invasive lung adenocarcinoma tissue. The receptors were gathered from a person aged 65 to 85 with lung adenocarcinoma. CDR3s include the opening cysteine and the closing phenylalanine or tryptophan. Fields, in order: V gene, clone size, CDR3 protein. Size values are once, few and many counts, or a class for expanded clones, and some rows have none.

TRBV7-3	NA	CASSLRGTGSYNEQFF
TRBV29-1	NA	CSVPGGTGNTIYF
TRBV6-1	once	CASSEAELGYGYTF
TRBV28	few	CASSLWGEPGEMTYEQYF
TRBV28	NA	CASKGWNRNHEQYF
TRBV2	NA	CASKPRGLNQPQHF
TRBV18	NA	CASSPVREPNYGYTF
TRBV28	NA	CASTVGGTGGPYGYTF
TRBV6-5	NA	CASSYTGQLVNSPLHF
TRBV7-2	NA	CASSLLGTDTQYF
TRBV21-1	NA	CASSKVGYLRDRGNYEQYF
TRBV6-5	once	CTSSPRDRVVYTF
TRBV19	NA	CASSPGRSNYGYTF
TRBV2	NA	CASNGETYEQYF
TRBV13	few	CASSERGTGKKQAFF
TRBV30	NA	CAWGQGENEQFF
TRBV19	NA	CATSPGGISYGYTF
TRBV7-2	NA	CASSPSTDTQYF
TRBV28	NA	CASSLGSLGGYTF
TRBV7-2	NA	CASSPQGSEQFF
TRBV20-1	NA	CSARDYNEQFF
TRBV10-3	NA	CAISERGLAANTGELFF
TRBV16	NA	CASSQYKGYTEAFF
TRBV30	NA	CAWGAGLGGYTF
TRBV7-9	NA	CASSLGTYAEAFF
TRBV6-1	NA	CASTSWYEQYF
TRBV13	NA	CASSKRLAGGVTDTQYF
TRBV6-1	NA	CASRPTGKNYGYTF
TRBV29-1	NA	CSVEAGSLRSKAEAFF
TRBV4-1	NA	CASRPLGTRTNEKLFF
TRBV7-6	NA	CASSLNSPAGGETQYF
TRBV5-6	NA	CASSPGFEETQYF
TRBV28	NA	CASSSNTGGVTEAFF
TRBV6-5	NA	CASRLTGGNTEAFF
TRBV7-9	NA	CASSRGMGTDTQYF
TRBV6-4	few	CASSVGEAPHNEQFF
TRBV11-2	NA	CASSQGAGRSNGYTF
TRBV29-1	NA	CSVDISEGTRGYGYTF
TRBV19	NA	CASSTRDSGYTF
TRBV10-3	NA	CAISESTQAYEQYF
TRBV28	NA	CASSTTGGGDTQYF
TRBV21-1	NA	CASSKVNGRQYF
TRBV28	NA	CASRARPALSSGANVLTF
TRBV28	once	CASGTGITEAFF
TRBV7-9	NA	CASSFGDRGGTEAFF
TRBV7-9	NA	CASSLSHVVAEAFF
TRBV29-1	NA	CSVGVGAGRYEQFF
TRBV6-1	NA	CASSESPMSFYEQYF
TRBV6-4	NA	CASSLGFGGEAFF
TRBV18	NA	CASSLNGNSNQPQHF
TRBV6-5	NA	CASSPPARGGTIYF
TRBV4-1	NA	CASSRGTDGELFF
TRBV27	NA	CASSFRQDNYGYTF
TRBV14	NA	CASSQDTIWGPKNTEAFF
TRBV20-1	NA	CSAIPGEKLFF
TRBV28	NA	CASNRHYGYTF
TRBV5-1	NA	CASSLASGLLETQYF
TRBV15	NA	CATMDLERTQFF
TRBV11-2	NA	CASSPRPGSYNSPLHF